This entry concerns a single T cell receptor beta chain. Measured with immunoSEQ multiplex PCR; TCRdb has only the in-frame clones, and not every one. The sample contains a few hundred thousand clones, approximately 90% of which appear only once. This record comes from a study of blood T cell repertoires in COVID-19. CDR1 and CDR2 from the germline V gene are SGHVS and FNYEAQ. V gave up 3 bases and J gave up 2 bases; unmatched junction bases: 5. The CDR3 contains 15 residues. Material for sequencing was peripheral blood. The chain combines TRBV7-6 with TRBJ2-5; TRBD1 agrees at 8 bases. This TCR derives from a man aged 60 to 75 who had recovered from COVID-19. The DNA of the CDR3 is TGTGCCAGCAGCTTGGTTAGGACAGGGCAAGAGACCCAGTACTTC. Translating it yields CASSLVRTGQETQYF.